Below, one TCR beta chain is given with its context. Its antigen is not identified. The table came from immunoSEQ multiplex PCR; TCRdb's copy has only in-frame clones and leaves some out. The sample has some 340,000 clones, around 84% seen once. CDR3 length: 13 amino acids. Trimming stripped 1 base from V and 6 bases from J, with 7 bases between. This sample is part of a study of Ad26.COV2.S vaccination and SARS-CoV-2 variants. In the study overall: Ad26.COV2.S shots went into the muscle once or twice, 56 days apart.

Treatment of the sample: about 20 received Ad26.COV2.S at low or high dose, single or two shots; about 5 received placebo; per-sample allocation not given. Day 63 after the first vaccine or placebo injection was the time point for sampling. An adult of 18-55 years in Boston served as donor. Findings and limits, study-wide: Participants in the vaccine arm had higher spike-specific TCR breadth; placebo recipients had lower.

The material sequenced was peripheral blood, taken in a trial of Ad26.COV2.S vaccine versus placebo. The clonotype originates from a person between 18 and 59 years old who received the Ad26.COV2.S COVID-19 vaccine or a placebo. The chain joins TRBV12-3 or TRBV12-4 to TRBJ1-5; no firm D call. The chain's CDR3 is CASSLDQGQPQHF. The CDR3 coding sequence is TGTGCCAGCAGTTTAGACCAAGGTCAGCCCCAGCATTTT.